The entry below describes one TCR beta chain. This receptor's antigen is unknown. Per-nucleotide qualities are absent, and no much larger clonotype sits a single base away. The sample originates from a study of T-cell reconstitution after alpha-beta-depleted transplantation in children (dated by TCRdb to 2016 to 2017). Background for the entire study: Using TCR repertoire profiling, the study followed T-cell immune reconstitution in a quantitative way in children after TCRalphabeta/CD19-depleted allogeneic hematopoietic cell transplantation.

The method behind the library was PCR. Sequencer: Illumina HiSeq 2500. Molecular barcoding was employed in the preparation of TCR libraries, with unique molecular identifiers being used to normalize TCRbeta repertoire quantification. The raw public data were reprocessed by TCRdb itself: fastp quality trimming at Q25, MiXCR clonotype calling, in-frame beta chains only. All rows with the same CDR3 protein become a single entry with the most common DNA and genes. The sample table shows about 500,000 distinct CDR3 sequences, and over 25% are seen once. The biggest ten clones account for 2.4% of the sample. Spanning cysteine to phenylalanine, the CDR3 consists of 13 amino acids. CDR3 DNA only is kept here, 39 bases in frame from base 1. Cut back by 0 bases and 1 base, the V and J ends lie 6 bases apart. The germline V gene (reference sequence) sets CDR1 to GTSNPN and CDR2 to SVGIG.

Recombination linked TRBV30 to TRBJ1-1, with the D gene not clear enough to name. The receptor's source is a human donor who donated a stem cell graft to a child with aplastic anemia. The sequencing here drew on PBMCs from the stem cell graft donor, taken from the stem cell graft. The sequenced DNA is TGTGCCTGGAGTGTAACCGAGAACACTGAAGCTTTCTTT. Its coded protein is CAWSVTENTEAFF. The CDR3, completed at both ends by the reference TRBV30 and TRBJ1-1 genes, gives the full variable domain SQTIHQWPATLVQPVGSPLSLECTVEGTSNPNLYWYRQAAGRGLQLLFYSVGIGQISSEVPQNLSASRPQDRQFILSSKKLLLSDSGFYLCAWSVTENTEAFFGQGTRLTVV.